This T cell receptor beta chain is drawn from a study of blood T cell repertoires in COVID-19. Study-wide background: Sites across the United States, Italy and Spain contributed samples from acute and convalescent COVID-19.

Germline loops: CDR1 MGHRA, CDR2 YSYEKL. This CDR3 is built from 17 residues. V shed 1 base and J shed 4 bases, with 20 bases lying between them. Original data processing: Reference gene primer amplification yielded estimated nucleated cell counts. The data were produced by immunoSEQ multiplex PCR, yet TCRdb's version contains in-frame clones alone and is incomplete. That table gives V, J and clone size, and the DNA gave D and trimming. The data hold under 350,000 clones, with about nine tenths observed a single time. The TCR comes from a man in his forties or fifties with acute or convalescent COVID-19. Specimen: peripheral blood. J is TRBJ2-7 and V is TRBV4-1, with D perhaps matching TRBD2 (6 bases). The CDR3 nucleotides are TGCGCCAGCAGCCAAGTGAACGGGGAGGTCCAAGTATACGAGCAGTACTTC. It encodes CASSQVNGEVQVYEQYF.